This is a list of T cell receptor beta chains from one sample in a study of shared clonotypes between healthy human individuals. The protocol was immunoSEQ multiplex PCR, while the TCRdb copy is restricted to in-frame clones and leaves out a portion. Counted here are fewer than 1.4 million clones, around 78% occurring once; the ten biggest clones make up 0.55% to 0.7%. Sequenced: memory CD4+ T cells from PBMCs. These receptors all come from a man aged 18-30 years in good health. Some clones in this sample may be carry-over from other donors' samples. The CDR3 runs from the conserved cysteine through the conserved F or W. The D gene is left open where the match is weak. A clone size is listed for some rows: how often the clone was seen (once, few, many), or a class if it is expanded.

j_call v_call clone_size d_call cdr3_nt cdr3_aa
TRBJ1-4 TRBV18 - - TGTGCCAGCTCATCAAGGACCGCAACTAATGAAAAACTGTTTTTT CASSSRTATNEKLFF
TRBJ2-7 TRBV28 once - TGTGCCAGCAGTTCTCTACTGTGGGACGGTACCTACGAGCAGTACTTC CASSSLLWDGTYEQYF
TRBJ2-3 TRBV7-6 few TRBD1 TGTGCCAGCAGCCAAAACAGGGGAACAGATACGCAGTATTTT CASSQNRGTDTQYF
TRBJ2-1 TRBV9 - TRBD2 TGTGCCAGCAGCATGAGCGGGAGGGACAATGAGCAGTTCTTC CASSMSGRDNEQFF
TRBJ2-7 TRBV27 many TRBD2 TGTGCCAGCAGCCACCTAGTCGGGGGGATCTCCTACGAGCAGTACTTC CASSHLVGGISYEQYF
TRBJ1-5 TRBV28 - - TGTGCCACCCCGGGAAGCAAGGGAGGAGGCCAGCCCCAGCATTTT CATPGSKGGGQPQHF
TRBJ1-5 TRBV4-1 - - TGCGCCAGCAGCCTCCGCGGGCTGGGCAATCAGCCCCAGCATTTT CASSLRGLGNQPQHF
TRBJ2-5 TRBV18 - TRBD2 TGTGCCAGCTCACCAAGTCCGGGAGGGCCGGGTGAGACCCAGTACTTC CASSPSPGGPGETQYF
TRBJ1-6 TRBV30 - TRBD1 TGTGCCTGGAGTGGGACAGGTCTGGGACCCCTCCACTTT CAWSGTGLGPLHF
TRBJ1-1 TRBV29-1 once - TGCAGCGTTGCCCGGGACACGAACACTGAAGCTTTCTTT CSVARDTNTEAFF
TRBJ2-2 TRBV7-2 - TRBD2 TGTGCCAGCAGCTTAATGCCTAGCGGGAGGAGGAACACCGGGGAGCTGTTTTTT CASSLMPSGRRNTGELFF
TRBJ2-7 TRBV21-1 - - - CASSKVGTGSYEQYF
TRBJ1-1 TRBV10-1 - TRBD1 TGCGCCAGCAGTGAAGTCAGGGGGCTCGGGGCTGAAGCTTTCTTT CASSEVRGLGAEAFF
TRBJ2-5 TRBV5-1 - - TGCGCCAGCAGCTTGGTAAGCCCCCAAGAGACCCAGTACTTC CASSLVSPQETQYF
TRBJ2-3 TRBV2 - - TGTGCCAGCAGGGGGCGCGGGGATACGCAGTATTTT CASRGRGDTQYF
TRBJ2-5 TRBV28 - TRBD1 TGTGCCAGCAGAAGGGGACAGCAAGAGACCCAGTACTTC CASRRGQQETQYF
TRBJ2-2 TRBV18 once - TGTGCCAGCTCACCACAGGCAGGGGACACCGGGGAGCTGTTTTTT CASSPQAGDTGELFF
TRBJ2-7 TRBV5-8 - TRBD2 TGTGCCAGCAGCTTGTGGACTAGCGGGAGAGGCTACGAGCAGTACTTC CASSLWTSGRGYEQYF
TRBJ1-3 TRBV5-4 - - TGTGCCAGCAGTTCCGGGACACAAGCCTCTGGAAACACCATATATTTT CASSSGTQASGNTIYF
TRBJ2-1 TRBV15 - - TGTGCCACCAGCAGAGGCTCGGGCCCCCAGTTCTTC CATSRGSGPQFF
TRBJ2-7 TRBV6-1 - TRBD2 TGTGCCAGCAGTGAAGTGCGGACTAGCGGATCTTTGAGCTACGAGCAGTACTTC CASSEVRTSGSLSYEQYF
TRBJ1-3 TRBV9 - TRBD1 TGTGCCAGCAGCGTAGGTGGACAGGGGGGAAACACCATATATTTT CASSVGGQGGNTIYF
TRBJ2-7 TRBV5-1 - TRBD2 TGCGCCAGCAGCTCGGGAGGCGGATACGAGCAGTACTTC CASSSGGGYEQYF
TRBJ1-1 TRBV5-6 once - TGTGCCAGCAGCTGGGGCGACGGTCGGACTGAAGCTTTCTTT CASSWGDGRTEAFF
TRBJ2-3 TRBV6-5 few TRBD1 TGTGCCAGCAGTCCCGGGACAGCGGCAGATACGCAGTATTTT CASSPGTAADTQYF
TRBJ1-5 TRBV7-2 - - TGTGCCAGCAGCTTATTGGCCCAGCCCCAGCATTTT CASSLLAQPQHF
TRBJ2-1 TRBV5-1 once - TGCGCCAGCCGCTGGGGGGTTCCCGCATACAATGAGCAGTTCTTC CASRWGVPAYNEQFF
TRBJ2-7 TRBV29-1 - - TGCAGCGTTGAAGATCGAGGCAGGACTCCCTACGAGCAGTACTTC CSVEDRGRTPYEQYF
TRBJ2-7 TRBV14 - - TGTGCCAGCAGCCCAGAGTGGGGAGCGGGCGAGCAGTACTTC CASSPEWGAGEQYF
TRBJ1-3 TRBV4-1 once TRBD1 TGCGCCAGCAGCCAGTTCGACAGGGGGAACGGAAACACCATATATTTT CASSQFDRGNGNTIYF
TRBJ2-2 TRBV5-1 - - TGCGCCAGCAGCTTTAACGGGGCTAACACCGGGGAGCTGTTTTTT CASSFNGANTGELFF
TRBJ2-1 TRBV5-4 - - TGTGCCAGCAGCTTGGTTCTCGGTAACAATGAGCAGTTCTTC CASSLVLGNNEQFF
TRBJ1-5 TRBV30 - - TGTGCCTGGAACCGGGACAACAATCAGCCCCAGCATTTT CAWNRDNNQPQHF
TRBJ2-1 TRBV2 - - TGTGCCAGCAGGGTAGGGATCCGCAATGAGCAGTTCTTC CASRVGIRNEQFF
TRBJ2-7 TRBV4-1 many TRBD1 TGCGCCAGCAGCCAAGACAGGACAGGGATAAGCGAGCAGTACTTC CASSQDRTGISEQYF
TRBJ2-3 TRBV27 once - TGTGCCAGCGGGGGGAGTTCTAGCACAGATACGCAGTATTTT CASGGSSSTDTQYF
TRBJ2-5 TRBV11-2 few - TGTGCCAGCACTTCGCCTAGCCAAGAGACCCAGTACTTC CASTSPSQETQYF
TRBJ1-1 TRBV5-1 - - TGCGCCAGCAGCTTTGCTACAGCCGCTTTGAACACTGAAGCTTTCTTT CASSFATAALNTEAFF
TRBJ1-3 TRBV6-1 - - TGTGCCAGCAGTGTCTGGGACTCTGGAAACACCATATATTTT CASSVWDSGNTIYF
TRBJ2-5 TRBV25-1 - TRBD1 TGTGCCAGCAGCGGGGGACAGGGGCCACAAGAGACCCAGTACTTC CASSGGQGPQETQYF
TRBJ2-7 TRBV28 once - TGTGCCAGCAGTTTAGCGAGGGGCGAGCAGTACTTC CASSLARGEQYF
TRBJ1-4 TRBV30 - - TGTGCCTGGAGTGCGGGTGCAACTAATGAAAAACTGTTTTTT CAWSAGATNEKLFF
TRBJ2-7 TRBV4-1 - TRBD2 TGCGCCAGCAGCCAAGGCAACGTCCCTAGCGGAGCCTACGAGCAGTACTTC CASSQGNVPSGAYEQYF
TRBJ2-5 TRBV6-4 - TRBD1 TGTGCCAGCACCTGGGGGCAGGGGGCTACTAAAGAGACCCAGTACTTC CASTWGQGATKETQYF
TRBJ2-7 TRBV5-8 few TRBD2 TGTGCCAGCACGAGACCGGGAGGGCCCTACGAGCAGTACTTC CASTRPGGPYEQYF
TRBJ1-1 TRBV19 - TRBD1 TGTGCCAGTAGTATAGGGGGGACAGGGAGGAACACTGAAGCTTTCTTT CASSIGGTGRNTEAFF
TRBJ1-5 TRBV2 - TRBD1 TGTGCCAGCAGTCAACAGGGGGCAACCAATCAGCCCCAGCATTTT CASSQQGATNQPQHF
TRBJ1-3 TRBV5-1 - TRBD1 TGCGCCAGCAGCTTGTCCCTCGGGACAGCCTCTGGAAACACCATATATTTT CASSLSLGTASGNTIYF
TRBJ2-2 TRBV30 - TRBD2 TGTGCCTGGATGGCGGGACTAGCGGGAGGCCTATTCGGGAGGGGCAACACCGGGGAGCTGTTTTTT CAWMAGLAGGLFGRGNTGELFF
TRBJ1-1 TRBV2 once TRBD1 TGTGCCAGCACCAAGACAGGGTTCGATGAAGCTTTCTTT CASTKTGFDEAFF
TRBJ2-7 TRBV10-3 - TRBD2 TGTGCCAGCCGGACTAGCGGAGAAAACGAGCAGTACTTT CASRTSGENEQYF
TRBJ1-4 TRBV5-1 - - TGCGCCAGCAGCATCGGACAGTCCGAAAAACTGTTTTTT CASSIGQSEKLFF
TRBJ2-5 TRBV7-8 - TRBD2 TGTGCCAGCAGCTTAGGATCGCTAGCGGGAGGGCCTGGAGAGACCCAGTACTTC CASSLGSLAGGPGETQYF
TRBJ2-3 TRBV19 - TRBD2 TGTGCCAGTACCAGCGGGGATACAGATACGCAGTATTTT CASTSGDTDTQYF
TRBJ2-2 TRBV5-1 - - TGCGCCAGCAGCGAAGTCGGCACCGGGGAGCTGTTTTTT CASSEVGTGELFF
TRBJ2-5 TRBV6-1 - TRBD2 TGTGCCAGCAGTGAAGGAGGCGGGAGGAGGGAGACCCAGTACTTC CASSEGGGRRETQYF
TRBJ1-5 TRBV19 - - TGTGCCAGTAGTATAATGGACGGGAGCAATCAGCCCCAGCATTTT CASSIMDGSNQPQHF
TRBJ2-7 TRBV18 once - TGTGCCAGCTCACCGGTAGACTTCTCCTACGAGCAGTACTTC CASSPVDFSYEQYF
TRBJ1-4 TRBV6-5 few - TGTGCCAGCAGTCTGAACAGGGATAATGAAAAACTGTTTTTT CASSLNRDNEKLFF